This TCR beta chain was observed in a study of T cells in women clearing cervical HPV infection (dated by TCRdb to 2016 to 2018). With regard to the full study: The cases were some 26 women with histologically confirmed HPV16-related CIN3 or worse, and 2 of those women had invasive cancers. The controls were 25 or so women whose single incident HPV16 infection cleared within 12 months with no development of precancer or cancer. This exploratory proof-of-principle case-control study, nested within the Guanacaste HPV Natural History Study in Costa Rica, compared TCR repertoires among women with different cervical HPV16 outcomes. Cases and controls were matched on year of sample collection and on age within five years. Because only a few women had HLA typing data, the possibility that HLA type acted as a confounder could not be ruled out. Quality controls consisted of five blinded duplicates per group, for a total of about 60 samples made up of roughly 50 participants and around ten replicates. For cases, the median interval between lesion detection and blood sampling was roughly 150 days, with an interquartile range of roughly 85 to 210 days. Blood from cases was collected at the visit at which the lesion was first identified, whereas blood from controls was collected once infection was no longer detected. Median age was about 35 years in cases versus over 37 in controls, and baseline characteristics did not differ significantly. The parent cohort enrolled over 8,500 women aged 18 or older in Guanacaste, Costa Rica, in about 1993 to 1995 and followed the women for around seven years.

A note on this clone: The antigen it binds to is not known. The CDR3 end falls 3 residues outside the read, so it is completed with the germline J gene. In the same sample, other DNA sequences code for this CDR3.

TCR beta CDR3 regions were amplified by multiplex PCR using the immunoSEQ assay from an average of roughly 1,200 ng genomic DNA per sample. Primer bias was corrected in the assay by using a complete synthetic TCR repertoire to establish an amplification baseline. The amplicons were sequenced using the Illumina platform. From the authors' description of their analysis: Sequences were error-corrected by clustering with frequency ratios and a modified nearest-neighbor algorithm and were then analyzed in the immunoSEQ Analyzer with IMGT gene definitions. TCR richness and evenness were averaged over 20 rarefaction repeats at each rarefaction depth, excluding samples with fewer sequences than the depth. V, D and J gene relative abundances were compared between groups with Wilcoxon rank sum tests, applying FDR correction. An intraclass correlation of roughly 95% for TCR richness and an average of about 80% across some 66 gene segments were obtained from the blinded duplicates. TCRdb obtained this table from immuneACCESS and retained in-frame rearrangements with V and J assigned. These tables miss some clones; where compared with another copy, unresolved V genes account for less than half of the shortfall, and the remainder is unexplained. That table gives V, J and clone size, and the DNA gave D and trimming. This sample's table contains approximately 39,000 clones. The ten largest clones take up around 1.7% of the sample.

The CDR3 covers 13 residues, taking in both the cysteine and the phenylalanine. The CDR3 was read in part: 30 bases, with the frame set at base 1. V drops 1 base and J drops 1 base, leaving 5 bases in between. The germline V gene encodes CDR1 MNHNS and CDR2 SASEGT. Results the study describes overall, beyond this receptor: The cross-sectional design could not show whether the associations came before the infection or were a result of it, and neither effector/memory subsets nor HPV-specific T cells were isolated. TRBV6-7 relative abundance was lower in cases than in controls (approximately 0.11% versus 0.16%; Bonferroni P = 0.0008). Random forest classifiers combining richness and V gene abundances distinguished cases from controls with an estimated AUC of 0.8 to 0.9. Because the number of T cells in each sample was unknown, differences in richness could reflect differing T-cell content rather than repertoire biology. Across sequencing depths, CIN3+ cases showed significantly higher TCR repertoire richness than controls, but evenness did not differ between the groups.

Every participant had a single incident cervical HPV16 infection, and prevalent HPV16 infections were excluded. Cervical HPV DNA was detected by MY09/MY11 PCR, and genotyping was performed by dot-blot hybridization. Around 15 mL of heparinized blood were centrifuged, and the buffy coat was aliquoted, frozen at -30°C, then stored at -80°C. QIAGEN kits were used to extract genomic DNA from the buffy coat specimens. The chain joins TRBV6-1 to TRBJ2-7, with the D segment identity uncertain. The sequence came from a woman aged 18 to 69 with a cervical HPV16 infection that either progressed to CIN3+ or cleared (not recorded which). The specimen was blood buffy coat. The sequenced part of the CDR3 DNA is TGTGCCAGCAGTGAAGGTCTATCCTACGAG. The encoded protein is CASSEGLSYE. The whole CDR3 region reads CASSEGLSYEQYF.